This TCR beta chain is drawn from a study of naive and memory T cell subsets (dated by TCRdb to the late 2010s). For the study in its entirety: Sorted naive and memory T cell subsets from peripheral blood were analyzed in the study using a UMI-based, open-source pipeline for TCR alpha and beta sequencing. RNA was DNase-treated and reverse transcribed with TCR constant-region primers, mostly using SuperScript III. IgG serology results and the functional CMV T cell responses were in complete agreement.

About this clonotype itself: Which antigen it targets is not known. No much larger clonotype is one base removed from it; base qualities were not supplied.

The junction shows trimming of 0 bases on V and 11 bases on J, plus 16 bases between the germline ends. Measured from the cysteine to the phenylalanine, the CDR3 is 14 residues long. The DNA shown is the 42-base CDR3, in frame from base 1. Taken from the germline V gene (reference sequence), the CDR1 and CDR2 loops are LNHNV and YYDKDF. Library preparation was by UMI-ligation and nested PCR. The beta constant-region primer consisted of an equimolar mixture of two oligonucleotides that together covered TRBC1 and TRBC2. A single-stranded oligonucleotide containing the SP2 primer and a 12-nucleotide UMI was joined to the 3' end of the cDNA by T4 RNA ligase 1. Four rounds of PCR were used to amplify ligated cDNA, with nested alpha and beta constant-region primers being used together with the SP2 primer. Incubation of the ligation reaction was carried out at 16 degrees C for about 19-25 hours. PCR2 was typically run as a SYBR Green qPCR and stopped at a predetermined threshold to prevent over-amplification. Every purification after the first one was done using Agencourt AMPure XP magnetic beads. Libraries were quantified by Qubit and checked on a TapeStation, with a main peak expected near 650 bp. Pooled libraries were sequenced on an Illumina MiSeq with v2 2x251 paired-end kits, typically giving roughly 0.9-2.1 million reads per sample. Each sample's library went into the pool at around 4 nM, and about 5-7% PhiX was added to help with cluster recognition. In the source study's methods: Decombinator assigned V and J genes to Demultiplexor-processed FASTQ reads by tag matching, allowing a single base-pair mismatch. Collapsinator used UMIs to correct both sequencing errors and frequency errors arising from PCR heterogeneity. TCRs were translated and CDR3s were extracted from the conserved cysteine to the FGXG phenylalanine by CDR3Translator, with non-productive sequences being flagged. Gini, Shannon entropy and inverse Simpson indices were calculated on repertoires that had been subsampled to equal numbers of UMI-defined TCRs. Power-law fits to clonotype abundance distributions were performed by maximum likelihood within the linear range. For one naive CD8 sample, the pipeline and MIGEC produced similar UMI counts, unique TCR numbers and clonal distributions. Repertoires were searched for about 7,000 CMV-associated CDR3 sequences compiled from VDJdb and a published dataset. Through fastp at Q25 and MiXCR, TCRdb rebuilt clones from the public reads, retaining in-frame beta chains. Entries are consolidated by CDR3 protein sequence, retaining the most common genes and DNA. TCRdb's processing, not the study's, gives the V and J calls here. This sample gives roughly 98,000 distinct CDR3 sequences in total; roughly 7% of them show up just once. The top ten clones comprise 1.5% to 2% of the sample.

General conclusions and limits of the study: Single alpha or beta chain sequences, rather than paired alpha/beta receptors, were used to define clonotypes. In both CD4 and CD8 cells, going from naive through CM, EM and EMRA, the Gini index went up while Shannon and inverse Simpson diversity went down. The repertoire findings for the naive and memory subsets could not be validated, as no ground truth was available. TCR abundance followed a power law whose exponent differed between naive and memory subsets but was consistent across the three individuals. Following error correction, more than 95% of naive TCR sequences occurred only once, which made naive abundance distributions much steeper than those of memory subsets. RNA-based TCR counts may be affected by expression changes linked to T cell activation and differentiation.

TCR alpha and beta chain libraries were amplified separately from the second PCR step onward. CMV status of each donor was established by measuring IFNgamma production from CD4+ T cells after fresh PBMCs were stimulated overnight with CMV viral lysate. Miltenyi beads were used first to positively select CD4 T cells, and CD8 T cells were then positively selected from the CD4-negative fraction. Cells were stained for CD3, CD4, CD8, CD45RA, CD27 and a live/dead dye and were sorted on a BD Aria II into four subsets based on CD45RA and CD27. A few healthy volunteers provided blood, and the blood of each volunteer was split into CD4 and CD8 T cells and then into four differentiation subsets. Around 120 ml of peripheral blood was collected from each donor, and PBMC were isolated by Ficoll-Paque PLUS density-gradient centrifugation. Sorted cells were lysed in RLT buffer, and RNA was extracted with a Qiagen RNeasy kit and stored at -80°C.

The V and J genes are TRBV15 and TRBJ1-1, and perhaps TRBD1 as D gene, on 5 matching bases. The sequence was obtained from a human donor in good health. Sample: central memory CD4+ T cells from blood. The cell subset or site label, as the study defines it: central memory, CD45RA- CD27+. The CDR3 in this case is CATSRDQGAFLAFF. The nucleotide sequence is given as TGTGCCACCAGCAGAGATCAAGGGGCCTTTTTGGCTTTCTTT.